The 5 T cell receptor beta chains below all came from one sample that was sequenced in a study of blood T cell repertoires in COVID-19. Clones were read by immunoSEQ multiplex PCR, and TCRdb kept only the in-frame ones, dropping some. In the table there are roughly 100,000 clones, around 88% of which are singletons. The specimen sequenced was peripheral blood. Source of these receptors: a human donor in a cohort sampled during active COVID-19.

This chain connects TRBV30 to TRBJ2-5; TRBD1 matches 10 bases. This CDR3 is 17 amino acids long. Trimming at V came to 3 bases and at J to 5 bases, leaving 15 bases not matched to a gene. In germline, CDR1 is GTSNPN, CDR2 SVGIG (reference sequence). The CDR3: CAWSAYRTGGKVETQYF. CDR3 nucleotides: TGTGCCTGGAGCGCATATCGGACAGGGGGTAAAGTGGAGACCCAGTACTTC.

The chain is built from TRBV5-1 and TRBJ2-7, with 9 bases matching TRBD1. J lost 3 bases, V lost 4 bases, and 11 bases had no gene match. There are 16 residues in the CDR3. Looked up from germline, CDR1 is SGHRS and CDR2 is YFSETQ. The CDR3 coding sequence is TGCGCCAGCAGCCTTCAACCCGGGACAGGGCGCTACGAGCAGTACTTC. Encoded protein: CASSLQPGTGRYEQYF.

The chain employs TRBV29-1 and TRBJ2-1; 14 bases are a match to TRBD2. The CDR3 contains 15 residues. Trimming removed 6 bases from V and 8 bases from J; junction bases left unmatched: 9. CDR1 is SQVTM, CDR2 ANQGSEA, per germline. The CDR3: CSVRTSGRFLYEQFF. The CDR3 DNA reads TGCAGCGTCAGGACTAGCGGGAGGTTTTTGTATGAGCAGTTCTTC.

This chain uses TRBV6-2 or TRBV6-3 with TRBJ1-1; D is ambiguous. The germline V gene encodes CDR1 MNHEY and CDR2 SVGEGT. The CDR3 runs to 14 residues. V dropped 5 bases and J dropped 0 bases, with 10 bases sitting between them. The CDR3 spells CASSDETVNTEAFF. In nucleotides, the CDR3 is TGTGCCAGCAGTGATGAAACAGTGAACACTGAAGCTTTCTTT.

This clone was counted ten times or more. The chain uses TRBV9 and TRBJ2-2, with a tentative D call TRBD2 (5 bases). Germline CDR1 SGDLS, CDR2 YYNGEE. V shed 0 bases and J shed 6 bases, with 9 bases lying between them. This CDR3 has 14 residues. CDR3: CASSVEGDPGELFF. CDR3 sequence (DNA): TGTGCCAGCAGCGTAGAGGGAGACCCCGGGGAGCTGTTTTTT.